One and the same sample provided the 12 T cell receptor beta chains below, sequenced in a study of neurological immune-mediated disorders. Via MiXCR, TCRdb re-called the 5' RACE reads, giving one row per CDR3 protein. The sample shows 50,000 to 70,000 distinct CDR3 sequences, less than 5.5% of them seen only once. The sequencing input was PBMCs. These receptors were obtained from a man aged 30-40 years with multiple sclerosis.

This clonotype was recorded many times. In nucleotides, the CDR3 is TGCAGCGTTCTACAGGGCTACGGCACTGAAGCTTTCTTT. This gives the protein CSVLQGYGTEAFF. The V call is TRBV29-1, the J call TRBJ1-1; D might be TRBD1 (6 bases). The germline CDR1 and CDR2 sequences are SQVTM and ANQGSEA. Between the trimmed V and J ends, which lost 5 bases and 4 bases, there was a span of 14 bases. This CDR3 is built from 13 residues.

This clonotype was detected many times. The chain carries TRBV4-1 and TRBJ2-3; perhaps TRBD1 as D (5 bases). Trimming removed 4 bases at V and 0 bases at J, with 8 bases between. This CDR3 region has 14 residues. Germline V gene lookup returns CDR1 MGHRA and CDR2 YSYEKL. The CDR3 nucleotides are TGCGCCAGCAGCCGCCGGACAAGCACAGATACGCAGTATTTT. Its translation is CASSRRTSTDTQYF.

This chain connects TRBV7-8 to TRBJ2-2; D gene ambiguous. CDR3 size: 15 residues. CDR1 and CDR2 from the germline V gene are SGHVS and FQNEAQ. Between the trimmed V and J ends, which lost 5 bases and 9 bases, there was a span of 19 bases. For the CDR3, the DNA is TGTGCCAGCAGCCTCCGGTCAGGAATATGGCGGGAGCTGTTTTTT. This gives the protein CASSLRSGIWRELFF.

This clonotype was counted ten times or more. This chain connects TRBV6-5 to TRBJ2-1; D remains unclear. Germline CDR1 and CDR2: MNHEY and SVGAGI. The germline V and J ends were trimmed by 5 bases and 9 bases, with 14 bases remaining between them. This CDR3 spans 13 amino acids. The CDR3 reads CASSPDWTGEQFF. CDR3 DNA sequence: TGTGCCAGCAGTCCCGACTGGACGGGTGAGCAGTTCTTC.

Ten or more counts support this clonotype. The chain is built from TRBV7-8 and TRBJ1-1; 7 bases map to TRBD1. Germline assignment: CDR1 SGHVS and CDR2 FQNEAQ. The V gene end was trimmed by 1 base and the J gene end by 1 base; junction bases not matched to a gene: 3. The CDR3 runs to 15 residues. The CDR3 DNA sequence: TGTGCCAGCAGCTTAGGAGGGGGCTGGAACACTGAAGCTTTCTTT. It codes for CASSLGGGWNTEAFF.

Only a few counts were recorded for this clonotype. V is TRBV5-1 and J is TRBJ1-1; D gene unclear. This CDR3 has 13 amino acids. V lost 7 bases and J lost 0, with 10 bases in between. Per the germline V gene, CDR1 is SGHRS and CDR2 is YFSETQ. CDR3 sequence: CASRRAVNTEAFF. CDR3 nucleotides: TGCGCCAGCCGCCGGGCAGTGAACACTGAAGCTTTCTTT.

In its sample, this clonotype was seen many times. V and J are TRBV18 and TRBJ2-2, with D possibly being TRBD2 (6 bases). The CDR3 extends over 15 amino acids. V gave up 7 bases and J gave up 7 bases, with 19 bases separating them. The germline gives CDR1 KGHSH, CDR2 LQKENI. In DNA form, the CDR3 reads TGTGCCAGCTTGGACCGGGAGCCTGGAATCGGGGAGCTGTTTTTT. Translated, it gives CASLDREPGIGELFF.

There are many counts of this clonotype. The gene calls are TRBV6-5 and TRBJ1-1; 8 positions agree with TRBD1. Germline V gives CDR1 MNHEY, CDR2 SVGAGI. Losses at the gene ends were 5 bases for V and 11 bases for J; bases not matched to a gene: 4. The CDR3 covers 11 residues. DNA for the CDR3: TGTGCCAGCAGTAACAACAGGGGGGCTTTCTTT. This translates into CASSNNRGAFF.

This clonotype was seen repeatedly, ten times or more. V is TRBV7-8 and J is TRBJ2-1; D unclear. The CDR3 runs 11 residues. Trimming took off 6 bases at V and 6 bases at J, with 6 bases between the two ends. Germline V gene data show CDR1 as SGHVS and CDR2 as FQNEAQ. CDR3 bases: TGTGCCAGCAGGCGTCTCAATGAGCAGTTCTTC. It translates to CASRRLNEQFF.

This clonotype was found a few times. The CDR3 is CASSRGGLLNYGYTF. The CDR3 DNA sequence: TGTGCCAGCAGCCGCGGGGGACTCCTTAACTATGGCTACACCTTC. The genes are TRBV27 and TRBJ1-2; maybe TRBD1 (5 bases). CDR1 MNHEY and CDR2 SMNVEV come from the germline V gene (reference sequence). The CDR3 is 15 residues long. Trimming removed 6 bases at V and 1 base at J, with 15 bases between.

This clonotype was observed many times. This chain uses TRBV4-1 with TRBJ1-1; D uncertain. V lost 0 bases and J lost 2, with 7 bases in between. This CDR3 region has 14 residues. Per the germline V gene, CDR1 is MGHRA and CDR2 is YSYEKL. The CDR3 sequence: CASSQEAYNTEAFF. The CDR3 nucleotides are TGCGCCAGCAGCCAAGAAGCGTATAACACTGAAGCTTTCTTT.

This clonotype was counted many times. The chain has TRBV15 and TRBJ1-1; the D gene is possibly TRBD1 (5 bases). The CDR3 spans 15 residues. CDR1 is LNHNV and CDR2 is YYDKDF in the germline V gene (reference sequence). V was cut by 0 bases and J by 11 bases, with 19 bases left in between. CDR3 region: CATSRDRGTAKSAFF. Here the CDR3 DNA reads TGTGCCACCAGCAGAGACCGAGGGACGGCCAAATCGGCTTTCTTT.